These 10 T cell receptor beta chains originate from one sample sequenced in a study of tumor-infiltrating lymphocytes in oesophageal squamous cell carcinoma. TCRdb called the PCR reads again in MiXCR, with one record for every CDR3 protein. This table has approximately 10,000 distinct CDR3 sequences, roughly 54% appearing once. Input material: esophageal tumor tissue. These receptors were collected from a male donor with esophageal squamous cell carcinoma.

A few counts support this clonotype. This chain connects TRBV7-3 to TRBJ2-5; D gene unclear. Germline loops: CDR1 SGHTA, CDR2 FQGTGA. The CDR3 loop spans 14 amino acids. V dropped 3 bases and J dropped 2 bases, with 10 bases sitting between them. The DNA for the CDR3 is TGTGCCAGCAGCTTGGATAGAAGACAAGAGACCCAGTACTTC. Its translation is CASSLDRRQETQYF. The variable domain in full, completed from reference TRBV7-3 and TRBJ2-5, reads GAGVSQTPSNKVTEKGKYVELRCDPISGHTALYWYRQSLGQGPEFLIYFQGTGAADDSGLPNDRFFAVRPEGSVSTLKIQRTERGDSAVYLCASSLDRRQETQYFGPGTRLLVL.

As for this clonotype: The conserved phenylalanine or tryptophan is not found at the CDR3 terminus, so this likely reflects a read error. No DNA is shown, since the ends of the CDR3 on it are uncertain; the CDR3 is the one TCRdb lists. This chain connects TRBV12-3 or TRBV12-4 to TRBJ2-3; the table calls TRBD1, which could not be checked here. The CDR3 is 8 amino acids long, termini counted. The CDR3 here is CASSNLRD.

This clonotype appeared a few times. The genes are TRBV28 and TRBJ2-7; the match to TRBD2 covers 13 bases. The J call may be in error: the DNA end matches TRBJ2-5 better. CDR3 size: 18 residues. Germline V gene sequence: CDR1 MDHEN, CDR2 SYDVKM. Written as DNA, the CDR3 is TGTGCCAGCACCATTGGACTAGCGGGAGATGGGCCTCAAGAGACCCAGTACTTC. Amino acid sequence: CASTIGLAGDGPQETQYF.

The sample holds one count of this clonotype. This chain links TRBV7-4 with TRBJ2-5; D might be TRBD2 (6 bases). Germline lookup yields CDR1 SGHVT and CDR2 SQSDAQ. This CDR3 is built from 15 residues. Trimming shortened V by 4 bases and J by 1 base, and 13 bases separated the two germline ends. Here the CDR3 DNA reads TGTGCCAGCAGCTCCCGGGGGAGCACCCAAGAGACCCAGTACTTC. Its translation: CASSSRGSTQETQYF.

V gene TRBV7-8 combines with J gene TRBJ2-1; D uncertain. The germline gives CDR1 SGHVS, CDR2 FQNEAQ. The CDR3 loop spans 16 amino acids. The V end was cut by 2 bases, the J end by 2 bases, with 13 bases between. Here the CDR3 reads CASSLLLSGPYNEQFF. The CDR3 bases are TGTGCCAGCAGCTTACTCCTCTCCGGTCCCTACAATGAGCAGTTCTTC.

CDR3 DNA: TGTGCCAGCAGTTTCCGTATGTTCAGGGACAGGGTTTCCTCTGGGGCCAACGTCCTGACTTTC. Its protein is CASSFRMFRDRVSSGANVLTF. V gene TRBV7-8 combines with J gene TRBJ2-6; 9 bases fit TRBD1. J lost 0 bases, V lost 6 bases, and 18 bases had no gene match. The CDR3 has 21 amino acids. In germline, CDR1 is SGHVS, CDR2 FQNEAQ.

This CDR3 is CASSEQADSYEQYF. CDR3 sequence (DNA): TGTGCCAGCAGTGAACAAGCGGATTCCTACGAGCAGTACTTC. The chain uses TRBV6-1 and TRBJ2-5; the D gene is possibly TRBD2 (5 bases). The J call could be wrong; TRBJ2-7 is a better fit for the DNA end. Looked up from germline, CDR1 is MNHNS and CDR2 is SASEGT. The CDR3 is made up of 14 amino acids.

The V gene is TRBV7-4, the J gene TRBJ2-5, with TRBD1 matching 7 bases. Per germline, CDR1 SGHVT and CDR2 SQSDAQ. This CDR3 contains 14 residues. V shed 5 bases and J 5 bases; nucleotides not matched to a gene: 8. The DNA for the CDR3 is TGTGCCAGCAGCATCGGGACAGCCACCGAGACCCAGTACTTC. Translated: CASSIGTATETQYF.

CDR3 in amino acids: CASSYSGANVLTF. The CDR3 coding sequence is TGTGCCAGCAGTTACTCTGGGGCCAACGTCCTGACTTTC. This sequence joins TRBV27 and TRBJ2-6; D is ambiguous. V shed 4 bases and J shed 0 bases, with 1 base lying between them. Germline assignment: CDR1 MNHEY and CDR2 SMNVEV (reference sequence). This CDR3 region has 13 residues.

This clonotype was detected many times. This sequence joins TRBV18 and TRBJ2-2; TRBD1 matches at 8 bases. Germline assignment: CDR1 KGHSH and CDR2 LQKENI. Trimming at V came to 5 bases and at J to 4 bases, leaving 6 bases not matched to a gene. The CDR3 loop spans 15 amino acids. The CDR3 nucleotides read TGTGCCAGCTCATCGACAGGGGAGGCCACCGGGGAGCTGTTTTTT. Amino acids: CASSSTGEATGELFF.